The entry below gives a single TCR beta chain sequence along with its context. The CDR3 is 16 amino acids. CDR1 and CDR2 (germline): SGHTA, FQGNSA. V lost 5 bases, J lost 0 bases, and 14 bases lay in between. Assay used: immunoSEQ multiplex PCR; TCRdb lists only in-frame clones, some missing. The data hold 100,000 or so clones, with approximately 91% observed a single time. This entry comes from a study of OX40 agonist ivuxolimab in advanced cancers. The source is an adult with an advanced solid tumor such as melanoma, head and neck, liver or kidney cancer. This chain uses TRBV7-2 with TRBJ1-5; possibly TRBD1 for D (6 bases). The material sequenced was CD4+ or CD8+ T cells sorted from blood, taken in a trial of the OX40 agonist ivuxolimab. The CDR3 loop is CASSIQTGTSNQPQHF. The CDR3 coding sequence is TGTGCCAGCAGCATACAAACAGGGACTAGCAATCAGCCCCAGCATTTT.